This TCR beta chain was documented in a study of OX40 agonist ivuxolimab in advanced cancers. The data were produced by immunoSEQ multiplex PCR, yet TCRdb's version contains in-frame clones alone and is incomplete. The sample has 67,000 or so clones, 88% seen once; the top ten hold under 1.1%. This CDR3 is 15 amino acids long. Germline values: CDR1 SGHRS, CDR2 YFSETQ. Trimming removed 3 bases from V and 4 bases from J; junction bases left unmatched: 6. The V gene is TRBV5-1, the J gene TRBJ2-2; 7 nucleotides line up with TRBD1. The sample here was CD4+ or CD8+ T cells sorted from blood, taken in a trial of the OX40 agonist ivuxolimab. The origin of this receptor is an adult with an advanced solid tumor such as melanoma, head and neck, liver or kidney cancer. Here the CDR3 DNA reads TGCGCCAGCAGCTCGACAGGGAAGGTCACCGGGGAGCTGTTTTTT. This gives the protein CASSSTGKVTGELFF.